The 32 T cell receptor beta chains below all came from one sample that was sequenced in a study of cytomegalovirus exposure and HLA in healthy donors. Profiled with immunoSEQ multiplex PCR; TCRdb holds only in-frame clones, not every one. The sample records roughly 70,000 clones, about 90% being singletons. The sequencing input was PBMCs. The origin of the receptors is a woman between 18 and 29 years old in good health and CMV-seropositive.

The CDR3 loop reads CASTGGNTEAFF. The CDR3 DNA follows: TGTGCCAGCACCGGGGGGAACACTGAAGCTTTCTTT. The V and J genes are TRBV5-8 and TRBJ1-1; tentatively, D is TRBD1 (5 bases). Germline values: CDR1 SGHTS, CDR2 YDEGEE. CDR3 size: 12 residues. V was trimmed by 6 bases and J by 1 base, leaving 7 bases between them.

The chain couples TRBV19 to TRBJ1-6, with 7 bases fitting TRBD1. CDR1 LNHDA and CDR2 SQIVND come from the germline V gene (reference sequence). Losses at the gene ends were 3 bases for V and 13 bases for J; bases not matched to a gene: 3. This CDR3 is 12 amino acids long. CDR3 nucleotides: TGTGCCAGTAGTATCTACAGGGGCCCCCTCCACTTT. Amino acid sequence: CASSIYRGPLHF.

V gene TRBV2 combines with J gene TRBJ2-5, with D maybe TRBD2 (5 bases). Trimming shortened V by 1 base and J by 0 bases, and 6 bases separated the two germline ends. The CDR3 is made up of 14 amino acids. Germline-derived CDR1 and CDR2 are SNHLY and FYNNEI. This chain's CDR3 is CASSEGGYQETQYF. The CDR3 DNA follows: TGTGCCAGCAGTGAAGGAGGGTACCAAGAGACCCAGTACTTC. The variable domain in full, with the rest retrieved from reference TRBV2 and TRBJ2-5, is EPEVTQTPSHQVTQMGQEVILRCVPISNHLYFYWYRQILGQKVEFLVSFYNNEISEKSEIFDDQFSVERPDGSNFTLKIRSTKLEDSAMYFCASSEGGYQETQYFGPGTRLLVL.

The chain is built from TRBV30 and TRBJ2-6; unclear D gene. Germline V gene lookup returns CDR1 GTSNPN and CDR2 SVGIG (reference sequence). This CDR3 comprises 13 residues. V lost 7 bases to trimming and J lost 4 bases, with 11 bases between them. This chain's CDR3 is CASSLGGANVLTF. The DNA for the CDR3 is TGTGCCTCATCTCTAGGCGGGGCCAACGTCCTGACTTTC.

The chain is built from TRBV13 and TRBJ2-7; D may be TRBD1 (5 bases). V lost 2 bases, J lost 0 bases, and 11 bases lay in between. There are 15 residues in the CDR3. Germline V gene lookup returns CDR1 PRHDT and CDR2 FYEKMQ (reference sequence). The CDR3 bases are TGTGCCAGCAGCTTATCAGGGTTGCCCTCCTACGAGCAGTACTTC. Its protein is CASSLSGLPSYEQYF.

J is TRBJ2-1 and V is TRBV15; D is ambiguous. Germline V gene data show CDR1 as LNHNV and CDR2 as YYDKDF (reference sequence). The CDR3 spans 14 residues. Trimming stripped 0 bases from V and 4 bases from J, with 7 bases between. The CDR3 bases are TGTGCCACCAGCAGAGATTTGGCTTACAATGAGCAGTTCTTC. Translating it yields CATSRDLAYNEQFF.

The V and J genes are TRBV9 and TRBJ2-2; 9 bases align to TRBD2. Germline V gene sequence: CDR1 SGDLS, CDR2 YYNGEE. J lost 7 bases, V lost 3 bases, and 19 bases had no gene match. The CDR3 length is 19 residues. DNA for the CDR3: TGTGCCAGCAGCGGTATTTGGTCGGGACTAGCTCCTTCTGGCGGGGAGCTGTTTTTT. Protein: CASSGIWSGLAPSGGELFF.

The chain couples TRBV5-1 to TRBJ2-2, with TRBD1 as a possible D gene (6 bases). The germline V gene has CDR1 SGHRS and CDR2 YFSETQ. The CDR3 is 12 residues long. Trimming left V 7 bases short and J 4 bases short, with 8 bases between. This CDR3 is CASQGRTGELFF. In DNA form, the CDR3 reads TGCGCCAGCCAGGGGCGCACCGGGGAGCTGTTTTTT.

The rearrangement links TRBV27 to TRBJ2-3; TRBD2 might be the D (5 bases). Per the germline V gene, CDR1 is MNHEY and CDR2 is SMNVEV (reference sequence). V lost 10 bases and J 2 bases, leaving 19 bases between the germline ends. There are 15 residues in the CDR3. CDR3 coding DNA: TGTGCCACCAAACCGCTGGGAGACAACACAGATACGCAGTATTTT. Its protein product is CATKPLGDNTDTQYF.

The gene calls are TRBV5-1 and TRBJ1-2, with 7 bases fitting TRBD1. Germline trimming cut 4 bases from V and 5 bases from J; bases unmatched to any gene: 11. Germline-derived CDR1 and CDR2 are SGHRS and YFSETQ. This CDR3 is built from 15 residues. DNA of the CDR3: TGCGCCAGCAGCCGGGACAGCCAAACGTCTTATGGCTACACCTTC. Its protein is CASSRDSQTSYGYTF.

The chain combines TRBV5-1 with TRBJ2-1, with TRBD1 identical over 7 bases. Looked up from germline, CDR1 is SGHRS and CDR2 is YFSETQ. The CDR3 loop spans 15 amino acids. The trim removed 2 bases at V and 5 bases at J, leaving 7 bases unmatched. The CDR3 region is CASSLTGQSNNEQFF. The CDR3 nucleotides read TGCGCCAGCAGCTTAACGGGACAGTCAAACAATGAGCAGTTCTTC.

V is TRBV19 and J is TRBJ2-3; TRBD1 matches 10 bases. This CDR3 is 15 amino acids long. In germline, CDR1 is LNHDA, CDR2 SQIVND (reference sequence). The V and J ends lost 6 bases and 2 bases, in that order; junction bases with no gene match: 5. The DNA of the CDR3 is TGTGCCAGTAGGGAGACAGGGGGCCACACAGATACGCAGTATTTT. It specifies CASRETGGHTDTQYF.

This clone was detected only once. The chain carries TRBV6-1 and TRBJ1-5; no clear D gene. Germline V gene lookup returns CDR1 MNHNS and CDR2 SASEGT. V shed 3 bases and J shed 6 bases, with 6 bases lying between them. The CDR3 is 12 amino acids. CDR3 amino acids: CASSDLGQPQHF. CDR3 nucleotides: TGTGCCAGCAGTGACCTCGGTCAGCCCCAGCATTTT.

The CDR3 protein is CAISLIQGMNTEAFF. CDR3 bases: TGTGCCATCAGCCTAATACAGGGCATGAACACTGAAGCTTTCTTT. The genes are TRBV10-3 and TRBJ1-1, with a possible D match to TRBD1 (6 bases). This CDR3 has 15 amino acids. Per germline, CDR1 ENHRY and CDR2 SYGVKD. Trimming left V 6 bases short and J 0 bases short, with 14 bases between.

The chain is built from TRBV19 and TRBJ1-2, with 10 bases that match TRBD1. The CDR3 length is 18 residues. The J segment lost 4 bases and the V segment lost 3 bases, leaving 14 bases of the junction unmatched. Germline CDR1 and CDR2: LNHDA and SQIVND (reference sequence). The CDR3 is CASSIRGTGAPRSYGYTF. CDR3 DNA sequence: TGTGCCAGTAGTATTAGGGGGACAGGGGCACCGCGTTCCTATGGCTACACCTTC.

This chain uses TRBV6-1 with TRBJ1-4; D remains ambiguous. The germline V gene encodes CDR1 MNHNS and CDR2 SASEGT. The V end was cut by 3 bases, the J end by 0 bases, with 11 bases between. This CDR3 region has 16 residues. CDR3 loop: CASSENSLPTNEKLFF. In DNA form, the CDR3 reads TGTGCCAGCAGTGAGAACAGCCTTCCAACTAATGAAAAACTGTTTTTT.

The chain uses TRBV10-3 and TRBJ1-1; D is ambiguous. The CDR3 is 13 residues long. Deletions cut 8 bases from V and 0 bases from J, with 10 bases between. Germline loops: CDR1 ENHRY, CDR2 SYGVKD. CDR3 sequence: CAIQGSLNTEAFF. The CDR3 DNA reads TGTGCCATCCAAGGGAGTTTGAACACTGAAGCTTTCTTT.

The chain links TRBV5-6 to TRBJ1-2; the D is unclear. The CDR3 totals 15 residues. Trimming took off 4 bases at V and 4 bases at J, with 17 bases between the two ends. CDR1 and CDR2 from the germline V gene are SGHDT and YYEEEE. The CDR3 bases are TGTGCCAGCAGCCCAATGATGAAACGGGTCTATGGCTACACCTTC. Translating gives CASSPMMKRVYGYTF.

Here the CDR3 reads CASSYLPGLAGAQYF. CDR3 bases: TGTGCCAGCAGCTACCTACCGGGACTAGCGGGGGCCCAGTACTTC. The chain uses TRBV7-2 and TRBJ2-5; TRBD2 aligns across 14 bases. CDR3 length: 15 amino acids. CDR1 and CDR2 from the germline V gene are SGHTA and FQGNSA. V lost 4 bases and J lost 9; bases outside the gene matches: 7.

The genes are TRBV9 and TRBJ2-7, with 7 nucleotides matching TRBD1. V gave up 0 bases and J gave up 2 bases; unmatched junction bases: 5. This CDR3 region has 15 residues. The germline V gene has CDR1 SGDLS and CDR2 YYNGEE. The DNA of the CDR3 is TGTGCCAGCAGCGTAGGGAGACAGGGCCCCTACGAGCAGTACTTC. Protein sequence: CASSVGRQGPYEQYF.

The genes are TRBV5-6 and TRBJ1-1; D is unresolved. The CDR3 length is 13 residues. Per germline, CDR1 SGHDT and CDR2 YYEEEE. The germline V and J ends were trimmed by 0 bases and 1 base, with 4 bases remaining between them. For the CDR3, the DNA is TGTGCCAGCAGCTTGGACAAGAACACTGAAGCTTTCTTT. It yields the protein CASSLDKNTEAFF.

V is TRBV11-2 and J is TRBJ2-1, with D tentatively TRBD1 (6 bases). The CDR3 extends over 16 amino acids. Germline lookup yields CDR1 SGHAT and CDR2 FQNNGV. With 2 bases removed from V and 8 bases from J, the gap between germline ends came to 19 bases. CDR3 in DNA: TGTGCCAGCAGCTTACTCGGCAGGGGTCTTTTGGATGAGCAGTTCTTC. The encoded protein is CASSLLGRGLLDEQFF.

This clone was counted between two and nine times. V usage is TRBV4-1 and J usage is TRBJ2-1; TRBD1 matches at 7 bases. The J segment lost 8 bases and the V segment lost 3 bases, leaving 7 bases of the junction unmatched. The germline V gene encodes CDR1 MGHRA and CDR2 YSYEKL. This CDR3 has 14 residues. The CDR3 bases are TGCGCCAGCAGCCACAAACCAGGGGGAGATGAGCAGTTCTTC. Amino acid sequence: CASSHKPGGDEQFF.

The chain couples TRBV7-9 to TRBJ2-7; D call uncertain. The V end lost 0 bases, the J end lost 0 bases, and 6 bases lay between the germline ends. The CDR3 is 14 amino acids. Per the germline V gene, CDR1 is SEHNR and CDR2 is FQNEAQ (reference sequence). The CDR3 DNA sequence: TGTGCCAGCAGCTTAGCGGTACTCTCCTACGAGCAGTACTTC. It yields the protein CASSLAVLSYEQYF.

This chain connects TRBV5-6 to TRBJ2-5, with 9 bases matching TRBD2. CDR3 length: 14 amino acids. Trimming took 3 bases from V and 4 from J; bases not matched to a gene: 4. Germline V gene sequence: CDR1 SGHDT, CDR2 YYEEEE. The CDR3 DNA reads TGTGCCAGCAGCTACGGGACTAGCAGAGAGACCCAGTACTTC. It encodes CASSYGTSRETQYF.

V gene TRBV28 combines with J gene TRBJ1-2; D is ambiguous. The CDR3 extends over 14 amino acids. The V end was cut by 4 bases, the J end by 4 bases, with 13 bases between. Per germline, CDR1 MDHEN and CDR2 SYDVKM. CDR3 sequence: CASSSHAGGYGYTF. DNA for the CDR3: TGTGCCAGCAGTTCCCACGCGGGTGGCTATGGCTACACCTTC.

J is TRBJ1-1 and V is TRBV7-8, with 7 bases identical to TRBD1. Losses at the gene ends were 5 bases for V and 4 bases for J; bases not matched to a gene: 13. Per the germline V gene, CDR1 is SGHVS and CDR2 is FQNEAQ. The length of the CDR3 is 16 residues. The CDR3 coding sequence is TGTGCCAGCAGCCGAACCACAGGGGCCCGAGGCACTGAAGCTTTCTTT. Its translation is CASSRTTGARGTEAFF. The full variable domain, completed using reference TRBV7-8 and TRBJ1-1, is GAGVSQSPRYKVAKRGQDVALRCDPISGHVSLFWYQQALGQGPEFLTYFQNEAQLDKSGLPSDRFFAERPEGSVSTLKIQRTQQEDSAVYLCASSRTTGARGTEAFFGQGTRLTVV.

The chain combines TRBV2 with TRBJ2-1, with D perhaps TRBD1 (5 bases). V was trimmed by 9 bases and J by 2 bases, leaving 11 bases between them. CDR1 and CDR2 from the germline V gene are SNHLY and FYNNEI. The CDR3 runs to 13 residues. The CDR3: CASGGAAYNEQFF. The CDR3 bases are TGTGCCAGTGGTGGGGCCGCCTACAATGAGCAGTTCTTC. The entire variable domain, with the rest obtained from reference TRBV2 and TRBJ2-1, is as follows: EPEVTQTPSHQVTQMGQEVILRCVPISNHLYFYWYRQILGQKVEFLVSFYNNEISEKSEIFDDQFSVERPDGSNFTLKIRSTKLEDSAMYFCASGGAAYNEQFFGPGTRLTVL.

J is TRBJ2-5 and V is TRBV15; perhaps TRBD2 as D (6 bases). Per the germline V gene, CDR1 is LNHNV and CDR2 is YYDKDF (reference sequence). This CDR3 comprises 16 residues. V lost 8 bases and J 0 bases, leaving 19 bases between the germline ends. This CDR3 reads CATAGTWGDNQETQYF. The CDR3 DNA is TGTGCCACCGCGGGAACGTGGGGGGATAACCAAGAGACCCAGTACTTC.

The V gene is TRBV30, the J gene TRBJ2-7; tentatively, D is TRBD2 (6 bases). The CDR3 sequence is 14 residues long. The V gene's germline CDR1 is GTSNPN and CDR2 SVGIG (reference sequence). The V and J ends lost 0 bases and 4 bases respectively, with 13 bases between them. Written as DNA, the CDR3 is TGTGCCTGGAGTGTACGGCGGAGGGGTTACGAGCAGTACTTC. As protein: CAWSVRRRGYEQYF.

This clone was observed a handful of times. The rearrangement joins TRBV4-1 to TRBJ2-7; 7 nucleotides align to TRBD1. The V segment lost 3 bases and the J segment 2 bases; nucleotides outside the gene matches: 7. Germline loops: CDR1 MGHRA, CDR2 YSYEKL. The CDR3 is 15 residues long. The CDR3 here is CASSQDRDRTYEQYF. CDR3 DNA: TGCGCCAGCAGCCAGGACCGGGACAGAACCTACGAGCAGTACTTC.

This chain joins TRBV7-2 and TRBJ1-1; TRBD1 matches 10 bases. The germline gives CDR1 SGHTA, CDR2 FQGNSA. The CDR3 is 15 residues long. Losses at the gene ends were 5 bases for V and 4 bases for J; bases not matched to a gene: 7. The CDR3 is CASSKLGQGVTEAFF. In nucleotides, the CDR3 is TGTGCCAGCAGCAAACTTGGACAGGGGGTCACTGAAGCTTTCTTT.